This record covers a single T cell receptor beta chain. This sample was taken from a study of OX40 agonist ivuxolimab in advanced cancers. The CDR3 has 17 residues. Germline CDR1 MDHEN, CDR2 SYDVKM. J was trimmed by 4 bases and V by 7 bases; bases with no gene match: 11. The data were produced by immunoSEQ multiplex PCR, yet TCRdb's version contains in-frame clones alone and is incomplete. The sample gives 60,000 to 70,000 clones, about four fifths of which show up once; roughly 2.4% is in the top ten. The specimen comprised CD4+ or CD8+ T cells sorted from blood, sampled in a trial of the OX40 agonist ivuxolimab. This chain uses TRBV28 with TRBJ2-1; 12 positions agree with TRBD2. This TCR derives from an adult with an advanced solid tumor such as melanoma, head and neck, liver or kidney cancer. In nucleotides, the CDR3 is TGTGCCAGCACGCTGGACCTAGCGGGAGGGCCGTACAATGAGCAGTTCTTC. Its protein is CASTLDLAGGPYNEQFF.